These T cell receptor beta chains were read from a single sample in a study of neurological immune-mediated disorders. TCRdb reprocessed the 5' RACE reads with MiXCR, giving one entry per CDR3 protein. In the table there are about 74,000 distinct CDR3 sequences, around 5.2% of which are singletons. Sequenced input: PBMCs. These receptors originate from a man younger than 30 with multiple sclerosis. CDR3s include the opening cysteine and the closing phenylalanine or tryptophan. The D gene is left open where the match is weak. Only some rows state a clone size, as once, few, many or a class for expanded clones.

clone size	V gene	D gene	CDR3 length	J gene	CDR3 DNA	CDR3 protein
many	TRBV6-1	TRBD1	17	TRBJ1-4	TGTGCCAGCACCTTATTGGACAGGGGCTTTCCTAATGAAAAACTGTTTTTT	CASTLLDRGFPNEKLFF
many	TRBV5-1	.	17	TRBJ2-1	TGCGCCAGCAGCTTGGGCCTTGGGCAAAGCTCCTACAATGAGCAGTTCTTC	CASSLGLGQSSYNEQFF
.	TRBV11-3	.	15	TRBJ2-5	TGTGCCAGCAGCTCCAGCGCAGGGGGGCAAGAGACCCAGTACTTC	CASSSSAGGQETQYF
many	TRBV10-3	TRBD2	14	TRBJ2-7	TGTGCCATCACCAGCTCCGCGGGAGGGTACGAGCAGTACTTC	CAITSSAGGYEQYF
many	TRBV12-3/TRBV12-4	.	15	TRBJ2-2	TGTGCCAGCAGTTTTGAGGCGGCAGGGGCCGGGGAGCTGTTTTTT	CASSFEAAGAGELFF
many	TRBV7-2	.	15	TRBJ1-1	TGTGCCAGCAGCTCCCACGGGGGGCGCTACACTGAAGCTTTCTTT	CASSSHGGRYTEAFF
many	TRBV6-5	.	14	TRBJ1-6	TGTGCCAGCAGTTACTCGTCCGCGGGGTCACCCCTCCACTTT	CASSYSSAGSPLHF
many	TRBV4-2	TRBD2	16	TRBJ2-7	TGTGCCAGCAGCCAAGAATTACGGGGGGGCTCCTACGAGCAGTACTTC	CASSQELRGGSYEQYF
many	TRBV20-1	TRBD1	17	TRBJ2-1	TGCAGTGCTCCTCAAACCCGACAGGGAAACTCCTACAATGAGCAGTTCTTC	CSAPQTRQGNSYNEQFF
many	TRBV20-1	.	12	TRBJ2-7	TGCAGTGCTAGTGATAGCGGTGCGTCTTGGTACTTC	CSASDSGASWYF